This section outlines one T cell receptor beta chain sequence together with its context. The sample is drawn from a study of OX40 agonist ivuxolimab in advanced cancers. Libraries were prepared by immunoSEQ multiplex PCR; TCRdb keeps only in-frame clonotypes and omits some of them. The table has under 90,000 clones, 85% to 95% seen once. Sequences were derived from CD4+ or CD8+ T cells sorted from blood, sampled in a trial of the OX40 agonist ivuxolimab. This TCR came from an adult with an advanced solid tumor such as melanoma, head and neck, liver or kidney cancer.

The CDR3 region has the DNA TGTGCCAGCAGTCCCCCGGGCCTAGTCGAGCAGTACTTC. It is translated as CASSPPGLVEQYF. The chain uses TRBV6-5 and TRBJ2-7, with D uncertain. Germline CDR1 is MNHEY and CDR2 is SVGAGI. Trimming removed 5 bases from V and 6 bases from J, with 14 bases in between. The CDR3 length is 13 residues.